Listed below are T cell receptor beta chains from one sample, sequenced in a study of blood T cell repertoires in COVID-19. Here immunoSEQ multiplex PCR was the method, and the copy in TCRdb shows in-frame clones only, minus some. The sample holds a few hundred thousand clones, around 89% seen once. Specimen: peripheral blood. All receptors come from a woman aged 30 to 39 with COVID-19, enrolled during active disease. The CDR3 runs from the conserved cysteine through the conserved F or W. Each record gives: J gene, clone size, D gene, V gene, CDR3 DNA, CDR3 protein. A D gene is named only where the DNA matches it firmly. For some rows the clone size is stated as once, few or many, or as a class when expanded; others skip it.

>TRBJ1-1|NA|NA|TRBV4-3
TGCGCCAGCAGCCAAGACCACCGAGGCCCGGAAGCTTTCTTT
CASSQDHRGPEAFF
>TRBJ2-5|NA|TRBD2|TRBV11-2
TGTGCCAGCAGCTTGAAGCGGGGGCTACTTCCGGGGGAGACCCAGTACTTC
CASSLKRGLLPGETQYF
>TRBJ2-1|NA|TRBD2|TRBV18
TGTGCCAGCTCACAGGGACTAGCCGGGTACAATGAGCAGTTCTTC
CASSQGLAGYNEQFF
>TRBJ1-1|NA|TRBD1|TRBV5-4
TGTGCCAGCAGCCCACAGGGGGGCACTGAAGCTTTCTTT
CASSPQGGTEAFF
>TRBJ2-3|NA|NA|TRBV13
TGTGCCAGCAGCGGGACTAGCACAGATACGCAGTATTTT
CASSGTSTDTQYF
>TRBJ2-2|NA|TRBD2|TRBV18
TGTGCCAGCTCACCATTTCGGGGGGGCCACGACACCGGGGAGCTGTTTTTT
CASSPFRGGHDTGELFF
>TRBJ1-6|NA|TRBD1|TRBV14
TGTGCCAGCAGCCTACAGGGGATCCATAATTCACCCCTCCACTTT
CASSLQGIHNSPLHF
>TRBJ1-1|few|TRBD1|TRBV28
TGTGCCAGCAGTTTTTCGACAGGGGCAGAAGCTTTCTTT
CASSFSTGAEAFF
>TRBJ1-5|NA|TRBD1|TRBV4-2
TGTGCCAGCAGCCAAGAGGGACAGATAGAAAATCAGCCCCAGCATTTT
CASSQEGQIENQPQHF
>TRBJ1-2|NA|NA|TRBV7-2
TGTGCCAGCAGCCCCGAGATTTATGGCTACACCTTC
CASSPEIYGYTF
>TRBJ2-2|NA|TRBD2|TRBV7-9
TGTGCCAGCAGCGAGGGTTCGGGCGGGAGCTCGAACACCGGGGAGCTGTTTTTT
CASSEGSGGSSNTGELFF
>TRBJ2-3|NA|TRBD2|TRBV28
TGTGCCAGCAGTTTATGGACTAGCGGGGTTACAGATACGCAGTATTTT
CASSLWTSGVTDTQYF
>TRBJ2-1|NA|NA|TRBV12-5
TGTGCTAGTGGTTTGTACGGTAGCGGCAGCTCCTACAATGAGCAGTTCTTC
CASGLYGSGSSYNEQFF
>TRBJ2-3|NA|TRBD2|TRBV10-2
TGCGCCAGCAGCCCCGGACTAGCGGGGCGCACAGATACGCAGTATTTT
CASSPGLAGRTDTQYF
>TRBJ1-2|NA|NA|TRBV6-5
TGTGCCAGCAGTTACTCACCCATGGGACTGAACTATGGCTACACCTTC
CASSYSPMGLNYGYTF
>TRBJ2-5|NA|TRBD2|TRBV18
TGTGCCAGCTCACCCACGGGTGGTAGCGGGCGGCAAGAGACCCAGTACTTC
CASSPTGGSGRQETQYF